These T cell receptor beta chains were read from a single sample in a study of cytomegalovirus exposure and HLA in healthy donors. Assay used: immunoSEQ multiplex PCR; TCRdb lists only in-frame clones, some missing. The table has roughly 140,000 clones, roughly 74% seen once. What was sequenced was PBMCs. These receptors all come from a woman in her thirties or forties in good health and CMV-seropositive. The CDR3 runs from the conserved cysteine through the conserved F or W. The order of the fields is D gene, clone size, V gene, J gene, CDR3 length, CDR3 protein, CDR3 DNA. The D gene is left open where the match is weak. A row's size may be missing; if present it is once, few, many or a size class.

>TRBD2|.|TRBV2|TRBJ2-2|15
CASSETSGTTGELFF
TGTGCCAGCAGTGAAACTAGCGGGACAACCGGGGAGCTGTTTTTT
>TRBD1|.|TRBV5-1|TRBJ1-6|14
CARTTGRNNSPLHF
TGCGCCAGAACGACAGGGAGAAATAATTCACCCCTCCACTTT
>.|.|TRBV25-1|TRBJ2-1|13
CASSPQGRHEQFF
TGTGCCAGCAGTCCTCAGGGCAGGCATGAGCAGTTCTTC
>TRBD2|.|TRBV6-1|TRBJ2-1|15
CASREAGGPYNEQFF
TGTGCCAGCAGGGAAGCGGGAGGGCCGTACAATGAGCAGTTCTTC
>.|.|TRBV10-3|TRBJ2-7|12
CAIRGSSYEQYF
TGTGCCATCAGGGGGAGCTCCTACGAGCAGTACTTC
>.|.|TRBV20-1|TRBJ2-5|11
CSANGRETQYF
TGCAGTGCTAACGGTCGAGAGACCCAGTACTTC
>.|.|TRBV11-3|TRBJ2-5|15
CASSLGQAGQETQYF
TGTGCCAGCAGCTTAGGACAGGCCGGGCAAGAGACCCAGTACTTC
>TRBD2|.|TRBV6-5|TRBJ2-4|15
CASSYGGRVGDIQYF
TGTGCCAGCAGTTACGGGGGGAGGGTAGGGGACATTCAGTACTTC
>TRBD2|.|TRBV5-1|TRBJ2-2|15
CASSLTAGDTGELFF
TGCGCCAGCAGCTTGACAGCGGGAGACACCGGGGAGCTGTTTTTT
>TRBD2|.|TRBV6-6|TRBJ2-7|16
CASSYVLGEGRCEQYF
TGTGCCAGCAGTTACGTTTTGGGGGAGGGCCGCTGCGAGCAGTACTTC
>.|.|TRBV5-1|TRBJ1-4|13
CASSLERGLKLFF
TGCGCCAGCAGCTTGGAACGGGGACTCAAACTGTTTTTT
>TRBD2|.|TRBV6-5|TRBJ2-7|15
CASSYGTSGIYEQYF
TGTGCCAGCAGTTACGGGACTAGCGGGATCTACGAGCAGTACTTC
>TRBD1|.|TRBV7-9|TRBJ2-5|15
CASSHGQGRKETQYF
TGTGCCAGCAGCCATGGACAGGGCCGAAAAGAGACCCAGTACTTC
>.|.|TRBV28|TRBJ2-6|18
CASSSTRLTGSGANVLTF
TGTGCCAGCAGTTCCACGCGGTTGACAGGCTCTGGGGCCAACGTCCTGACTTTC
>TRBD1|.|TRBV2|TRBJ1-5|15
CASSEQGASGQPQHF
TGTGCCAGCAGTGAACAGGGGGCCTCGGGTCAGCCCCAGCATTTT
>TRBD1|.|TRBV6-6|TRBJ1-5|14
CASSYGDRGQPQHF
TGTGCCAGCAGTTACGGGGACAGGGGCCAGCCCCAGCATTTT
>TRBD1|.|TRBV28|TRBJ1-4|15
CASSPGDRGHEKLFF
TGTGCCAGCAGTCCCGGGGACAGGGGCCATGAAAAACTGTTTTTT
>.|.|TRBV28|TRBJ1-2|14
CASSLGGRSYGYTF
TGTGCCAGCAGTTTAGGAGGGAGGAGCTATGGCTACACCTTC
>.|.|TRBV6-1|TRBJ2-2|15
CASSELGTNTGELFF
TGTGCCAGCAGTGAATTGGGGACAAACACCGGGGAGCTGTTTTTT
>TRBD2|.|TRBV2|TRBJ2-7|16
CASRRGLAGASYEQYF
TGTGCCAGCAGAAGGGGACTAGCGGGTGCCTCCTACGAGCAGTACTTC
>.|.|TRBV7-2|TRBJ2-7|15
CASSFFRQALYEQYF
TGTGCCAGCAGCTTTTTCCGGCAGGCCCTCTACGAGCAGTACTTC
>.|.|TRBV6-5|TRBJ1-5|13
CASCQAFNQPQHF
TGTGCCAGCTGCCAGGCATTCAATCAGCCCCAGCATTTT
>.|.|TRBV29-1|TRBJ2-1|17
CSVVRPSWGDPHNEQFF
TGCAGCGTTGTTCGTCCTAGCTGGGGGGATCCCCACAATGAGCAGTTCTTC
>.|.|TRBV28|TRBJ2-2|15
CASSLRVGWESELFF
TGTGCCAGCAGTTTGAGGGTTGGTTGGGAGTCGGAGCTGTTTTTT
>.|.|TRBV6-1|TRBJ1-4|19
CASSESGGIWLSTNEKLFF
TGTGCCAGCAGTGAGAGTGGGGGCATCTGGCTGTCAACTAATGAAAAACTGTTTTTT
>TRBD2|.|TRBV11-3|TRBJ2-7|14
CASSQLAGVGEQYF
TGTGCCAGCAGCCAACTAGCGGGAGTGGGCGAGCAGTACTTC
>.|.|TRBV7-9|TRBJ2-1|15
CASSLAAGTRNEQFF
TGTGCCAGCAGCTTAGCGGCGGGGACGAGGAATGAGCAGTTCTTC
>TRBD1|.|TRBV2|TRBJ2-1|14
CANSWTGSYNEQFF
TGTGCCAACAGTTGGACAGGTTCTTACAATGAGCAGTTCTTC
>TRBD2|.|TRBV6-6|TRBJ2-7|16
CASSRPTSGRVYEQYF
TGTGCCAGCAGTCGGCCTACTAGCGGGAGGGTGTACGAGCAGTACTTC
>TRBD2|.|TRBV5-1|TRBJ2-1|20
CASSWRGSGSESASLREQFF
TGCGCCAGCAGCTGGCGTGGTAGCGGGAGTGAATCGGCGTCACTCCGTGAGCAGTTCTTC
>TRBD1|.|TRBV6-1|TRBJ1-2|15
CASSGWDREPYGYTF
TGTGCCAGCAGTGGATGGGACAGGGAGCCATATGGCTACACCTTC
>.|.|TRBV18|TRBJ2-5|15
CASSPMRRDGETQYF
TGTGCCAGCTCACCAATGAGGCGGGATGGGGAGACCCAGTACTTC
>TRBD2|.|TRBV5-8|TRBJ2-2|16
CASSRPQGLVTGELFF
TGTGCCAGCAGCCGCCCTCAGGGACTAGTGACCGGGGAGCTGTTTTTT
>.|.|TRBV28|TRBJ1-4|11
CASQSERKLFF
TGTGCCAGCCAAAGCGAGAGGAAACTGTTTTTT
>TRBD1|few|TRBV6-5|TRBJ1-5|15
CASRGQAYSNQPQHF
TGTGCCAGCAGGGGACAGGCTTATAGCAATCAGCCCCAGCATTTT
>TRBD1|.|TRBV5-1|TRBJ1-5|14
CASSLSGGHQPQHF
TGCGCCAGCTCCTTGTCAGGGGGGCATCAGCCCCAGCATTTT
>.|.|TRBV9|TRBJ2-7|13
CASSPHGSNEQYF
TGTGCCAGCAGCCCCCATGGGAGTAACGAGCAGTACTTC
>.|.|TRBV6-1|TRBJ2-3|15
CASSDGTSRLNTQYF
TGTGCCAGCAGCGACGGGACTTCCCGATTGAATACGCAGTATTTT
>.|few|TRBV4-1|TRBJ1-5|16
CASSQVDNRPNQPQHF
TGCGCCAGCAGCCAAGTTGATAACAGACCCAATCAGCCCCAGCATTTT
>TRBD1|.|TRBV19|TRBJ2-6|20
CASSIPLGQGVSSGANVLTF
TGTGCCAGTAGTATCCCGCTCGGACAGGGTGTTAGCTCTGGGGCCAACGTCCTGACTTTC
>.|.|TRBV25-1|TRBJ2-7|11
CASSGSYEQYF
TGTGCCAGCAGCGGGAGCTACGAGCAGTACTTC